The next 8 T cell receptor beta chains were all read from a single sample in a study of CD8 T cells in Susac syndrome (dated by TCRdb to about 2019). Libraries came from the immunoSEQ multiplex PCR assay. RNA was extracted with the RNeasy kit and about 0.5 to 1 ug was reverse transcribed using random hexamers. The public sequencing data were trimmed at Q25 with fastp and processed into clonotypes with MiXCR by TCRdb, which kept only in-frame beta chains. Rows with one shared CDR3 protein collapse into an entry with the most common genes and DNA. This sample gives 160,000 or so distinct CDR3 sequences in total; roughly 95% of them show up just once. The ten largest account for 0.15% to 0.2% of the sample. Sample: CD4+ T cells from PBMCs. The receptors stem from a human donor with Susac syndrome.

V is TRBV3-1 and J is TRBJ2-7, with 8 bases lining up with TRBD2. V gave up 4 bases and J gave up 3 bases; unmatched junction bases: 5. Germline V CDR1 and CDR2: LGHDT, YNNKEL (reference sequence). The length of the CDR3 is 14 residues. The CDR3 loop reads CASSRLLADYEQYF. The CDR3 bases are TGTGCCAGCAGCCGCCTACTAGCGGACTACGAGCAGTACTTC.

The V and J genes are TRBV20-1 and TRBJ2-7; 10 bases fit TRBD2. The CDR3 sequence is 14 residues long. V trimming: 3 bases; J trimming: 4 bases; junction bases outside the gene matches: 6. Germline loops: CDR1 DFQATT, CDR2 SNEGSKA (reference sequence). Here the CDR3 DNA reads TGCAGTGCTAGCAAGCGGGGGGGCCTTTACGAGCAGTACTTC. Encoded protein: CSASKRGGLYEQYF.

The chain is built from TRBV11-2 and TRBJ2-4; D gene uncertain. The CDR3 runs 15 residues. Germline V gene data show CDR1 as SGHAT and CDR2 as FQNNGV. Trimming shortened V by 0 bases and J by 0 bases, and 6 bases separated the two germline ends. DNA for the CDR3: TGTGCCAGCAGCTTAGATGTTCTAGCCAAAAACATTCAGTACTTC. Translated: CASSLDVLAKNIQYF.

This clonotype has just a few counts. As DNA, the CDR3 is TGTGCCAGCAGCACCGGACAGGGCAATTCACCCCTCCACTTT. Its translation: CASSTGQGNSPLHF. J is TRBJ1-6 and V is TRBV5-4; 8 bases match TRBD1. The junction had 4 bases not matched to a gene; V was cut back by 4 bases and J by 7 bases. This CDR3 has 14 amino acids. Germline lookup yields CDR1 SGHNT and CDR2 YYREEE (reference sequence).

The chain recombines TRBV25-1 with TRBJ1-1, with D unclear. CDR1 MGHDK and CDR2 SYGVNS come from the germline V gene. The CDR3 sequence is 12 residues long. V was pared by 9 bases and J by 0 bases, with 8 bases between. CDR3 loop: CASTGLNTEAFF. CDR3 nucleotide sequence: TGTGCCAGTACTGGCTTGAACACTGAAGCTTTCTTT.

V gene TRBV5-1 combines with J gene TRBJ2-1; 13 bases agree with TRBD2. The junction had 8 bases not matched to a gene; V was cut back by 0 bases and J by 8 bases. The CDR3 runs 17 residues. In germline, CDR1 is SGHRS, CDR2 YFSETQ. The chain's CDR3 is CASSLATSGGASDEQFF. The CDR3 DNA is TGCGCCAGCAGCTTGGCCACTAGCGGGGGGGCCTCGGATGAGCAGTTCTTC. The full variable domain, its missing parts supplied by reference TRBV5-1 and TRBJ2-1, is KAGVTQTPRYLIKTRGQQVTLSCSPISGHRSVSWYQQTPGQGLQFLFEYFSETQRNKGNFPGRFSGRQFSNSRSEMNVSTLELGDSALYLCASSLATSGGASDEQFFGPGTRLTVL.

The chain employs TRBV12-3 or TRBV12-4 and TRBJ2-2, with 7 bases matching TRBD1. J gave up 1 base and V 5 bases, and 4 bases lay outside the gene matches. This CDR3 is built from 15 residues. The CDR3 spells CASSTRTGNTGELFF. The CDR3, as DNA: TGTGCCAGCAGTACCCGGACAGGGAACACCGGGGAGCTGTTTTTT.

The genes are TRBV20-1 and TRBJ1-2; weak D call: TRBD1 (6 bases). CDR3 length equals 13 residues. The ends were cut back, 0 bases at V and 6 bases at J, with 11 bases in the middle. CDR1 and CDR2 from the germline V gene are DFQATT and SNEGSKA (reference sequence). CDR3 DNA: TGCAGTGCTAGAGATGTGAGGGGGAATGGCTACACCTTC. It yields the protein CSARDVRGNGYTF.